The source of this T cell receptor beta chain is a study of technical replicates of blood from several donors. The germline V gene has CDR1 LNHDA and CDR2 SQIVND (reference sequence). With 1 base removed from V and 1 base from J, the gap between germline ends came to 14 bases. The CDR3 runs 16 residues. Libraries were prepared by immunoSEQ multiplex PCR; TCRdb keeps only in-frame clonotypes and omits some of them. The profile shows 84,000 or so clones, 97% of them singletons. The chain carries TRBV19 and TRBJ2-7, with a weak D call TRBD2 (6 bases). The sample consisted of T cells isolated from PBMCs. This receptor was identified in a human donor in good health. The CDR3 nucleotides read TGTGCCAGTAGTATAGCGGAGGGAGGCGGTTCCTACGAGCAGTACTTC. This sequence encodes CASSIAEGGGSYEQYF.